A selection of T cell receptor beta chains follows, all from one sample in a study of blood T cell repertoires in COVID-19. Assay used: immunoSEQ multiplex PCR; TCRdb lists only in-frame clones, some missing. The sample contains roughly 46,000 clones, 70% to 90% of which appear only once. The sample taken for sequencing was peripheral blood. Receptor source: a man aged 45-65 years with active COVID-19. CDR3s include the opening cysteine and the closing phenylalanine or tryptophan. D genes are given only for firm matches. The listing skips clone size in some rows; elsewhere it reads once, few, many or a size class.

j_gene: TRBJ1-3
v_gene: TRBV7-2
abundance: .
d_gene: .
CDR3nt: TGTGCCAGCAGCTTAAAAGGAAGGGGGACCTCTGGAAACACCATATATTTT
CDR3aa: CASSLKGRGTSGNTIYF

j_gene: TRBJ2-6
v_gene: TRBV29-1
abundance: .
d_gene: .
CDR3nt: TGCAGCGTTAGCCTGCCTGGGGCCAACGTCCTGACTTTC
CDR3aa: CSVSLPGANVLTF

j_gene: TRBJ2-1
v_gene: TRBV7-9
abundance: .
d_gene: .
CDR3nt: TGTGCCAGCAGCTTAACCGGACTCACTTCTGGCAATGAGCAGTTCTTC
CDR3aa: CASSLTGLTSGNEQFF

j_gene: TRBJ1-1
v_gene: TRBV19
abundance: .
d_gene: .
CDR3nt: TGTGCCAGTAGAGGTCAGGGGAGGGGTGAAGCTTTCTTT
CDR3aa: CASRGQGRGEAFF

j_gene: TRBJ2-7
v_gene: TRBV28
abundance: .
d_gene: .
CDR3nt: TGTGCCAGCAAGACGGGAGTCGGCGAGCAGTACTTC
CDR3aa: CASKTGVGEQYF

j_gene: TRBJ1-2
v_gene: TRBV5-3
abundance: .
d_gene: .
CDR3nt: TGTGCCAGAAGCGGGGGGGACGGAGGTTTTTGTAACTATGGCTACACCTTC
CDR3aa: CARSGGDGGFCNYGYTF

j_gene: TRBJ2-3
v_gene: TRBV4-2
abundance: .
d_gene: TRBD2
CDR3nt: TGTGCCAGCAGCCGCCCGACTAGCGGGAGCACAGATACGCAGTATTTT
CDR3aa: CASSRPTSGSTDTQYF

j_gene: TRBJ2-3
v_gene: TRBV18
abundance: .
d_gene: .
CDR3nt: TGTGCCAGCTCACCAGCGATCCTATCCCGTCGCGATACGCAGTATTTT
CDR3aa: CASSPAILSRRDTQYF

j_gene: TRBJ1-1
v_gene: TRBV12-3/TRBV12-4
abundance: once
d_gene: .
CDR3nt: TGTGCCAGCAGTTTACTGGGCAGGGGAGAGGCTTTCTTT
CDR3aa: CASSLLGRGEAFF

j_gene: TRBJ2-5
v_gene: TRBV19
abundance: once
d_gene: TRBD2
CDR3nt: TGTGCCAGTAGTGGGTGGGAGGGCCCTCGGGCGCCCGAGACCCAGTACTTC
CDR3aa: CASSGWEGPRAPETQYF

j_gene: TRBJ2-5
v_gene: TRBV7-2
abundance: .
d_gene: TRBD2
CDR3nt: TGTGCCAGCAGCCCAGGACTAGTAAAGACCCAGTACTTC
CDR3aa: CASSPGLVKTQYF

j_gene: TRBJ2-3
v_gene: TRBV5-1
abundance: .
d_gene: .
CDR3nt: TGCGCCAGCAGACTCGGCACAGATACGCAGTATTTT
CDR3aa: CASRLGTDTQYF

j_gene: TRBJ2-2
v_gene: TRBV28
abundance: .
d_gene: TRBD2
CDR3nt: TGTGCCAGCAGTCCAGGGACTAGCGGGCTCACCGGGGAGCTGTTTTTT
CDR3aa: CASSPGTSGLTGELFF

j_gene: TRBJ2-7
v_gene: TRBV7-3
abundance: .
d_gene: .
CDR3nt: TGTGCCAGCAGCTCAGGCATGGGGCACTACGAGCAGTACTTC
CDR3aa: CASSSGMGHYEQYF

j_gene: TRBJ2-7
v_gene: TRBV24-1
abundance: .
d_gene: TRBD1
CDR3nt: TGTGCCACCAGTGCCCTATACAGGGGACGCTACGAGCAGTACTTC
CDR3aa: CATSALYRGRYEQYF

j_gene: TRBJ2-1
v_gene: TRBV6-5
abundance: .
d_gene: TRBD2
CDR3nt: TGTGCCAGCAGCCCCCGGGGGGGCCTTCGAGATGAGCAGTTCTTC
CDR3aa: CASSPRGGLRDEQFF

j_gene: TRBJ2-3
v_gene: TRBV4-1
abundance: .
d_gene: TRBD2
CDR3nt: TGCGCCAGCAGCCAGGTCGGGACTAGCGGGGCCTGGGGTACGCAGTATTTT
CDR3aa: CASSQVGTSGAWGTQYF

j_gene: TRBJ2-2
v_gene: TRBV27
abundance: .
d_gene: .
CDR3nt: TGTGCCAGCAGTTTTGCCCTAGCAGCCAACACCGGGGAGCTGTTTTTT
CDR3aa: CASSFALAANTGELFF

j_gene: TRBJ1-4
v_gene: TRBV5-1
abundance: once
d_gene: .
CDR3nt: TGCGCCAGCAGCTACGTCGGACAGTTAAATGAAAAACTGTTTTTT
CDR3aa: CASSYVGQLNEKLFF

j_gene: TRBJ2-7
v_gene: TRBV4-3
abundance: .
d_gene: .
CDR3nt: TGCGCCAGCAGCCAAGATCTTAGGGGCGCTTATTACGAGCAGTACTTC
CDR3aa: CASSQDLRGAYYEQYF

j_gene: TRBJ1-2
v_gene: TRBV19
abundance: .
d_gene: .
CDR3nt: TGTGCCAGTAGTATAAGCCCGGAGCATGGCTACACCTTC
CDR3aa: CASSISPEHGYTF

j_gene: TRBJ1-1
v_gene: TRBV5-1
abundance: .
d_gene: .
CDR3nt: TGCGCCAGCAGCTTGGCAGGGTTGGACACTGAAGCTTTCTTT
CDR3aa: CASSLAGLDTEAFF

j_gene: TRBJ1-6
v_gene: TRBV7-2
abundance: .
d_gene: .
CDR3nt: TGTGCCAGCAGCCCGGGGTTCGCCCTCCACTTT
CDR3aa: CASSPGFALHF

j_gene: TRBJ2-7
v_gene: TRBV28
abundance: .
d_gene: .
CDR3nt: TGTGCCAGCACCACCCTGGGGGGGCAACAGGGGGGAGGGTCCTACGAGCAGTACTTC
CDR3aa: CASTTLGGQQGGGSYEQYF

j_gene: TRBJ2-1
v_gene: TRBV15
abundance: once
d_gene: .
CDR3nt: TGTGCCACCACCAATTTAGGACTGTCCTACAATGAGCAGTTCTTC
CDR3aa: CATTNLGLSYNEQFF

j_gene: TRBJ1-1
v_gene: TRBV19
abundance: .
d_gene: .
CDR3nt: TGTGCCAGCTCGGGACAGAACACTGAAGCTTTCTTT
CDR3aa: CASSGQNTEAFF

j_gene: TRBJ2-1
v_gene: TRBV29-1
abundance: .
d_gene: .
CDR3nt: TGCAGCGTCGACAGTAGCTCCTACAATGAGCAGTTCTTC
CDR3aa: CSVDSSSYNEQFF

j_gene: TRBJ2-1
v_gene: TRBV5-1
abundance: .
d_gene: .
CDR3nt: TGCGCCAGCAGCCAACGACAGGTCTACAATGAGCAGTTCTTC
CDR3aa: CASSQRQVYNEQFF

j_gene: TRBJ1-2
v_gene: TRBV4-2
abundance: .
d_gene: TRBD1
CDR3nt: TGTGCCAGCACCCCGGGGAGGGACAGGGCTCTCGGAGGCTACACCTTC
CDR3aa: CASTPGRDRALGGYTF

j_gene: TRBJ2-1
v_gene: TRBV10-3
abundance: .
d_gene: TRBD2
CDR3nt: TGTGCCATCAGTGAGTCGGGACTAGCGGGGGGGACCTACAATGAGCAGTTCTTC
CDR3aa: CAISESGLAGGTYNEQFF

j_gene: TRBJ1-2
v_gene: TRBV9
abundance: .
d_gene: TRBD1
CDR3nt: TGTGCCAGCAGCTCTCAGGACAGGGGCTCCTATGGCTACACCTTC
CDR3aa: CASSSQDRGSYGYTF

j_gene: TRBJ2-7
v_gene: TRBV21-1
abundance: .
d_gene: .
CDR3nt: TGTGCCAGCAGCCAAGAGGGACGGGGACAGAGCTCCTACGAGCAGTACTTC
CDR3aa: CASSQEGRGQSSYEQYF

j_gene: TRBJ2-1
v_gene: TRBV7-2
abundance: .
d_gene: TRBD2
CDR3nt: TGTGCCAGCAGCCCTCGGACTAGCGGGAGCTATGAGCAGTTCTTC
CDR3aa: CASSPRTSGSYEQFF

j_gene: TRBJ1-3
v_gene: TRBV19
abundance: .
d_gene: .
CDR3nt: TGTGCCAGTACACCAGGGGCTGGAAACACCATATATTTT
CDR3aa: CASTPGAGNTIYF

j_gene: TRBJ1-6
v_gene: TRBV5-8
abundance: .
d_gene: .
CDR3nt: TGTGCCAGCAGCTTGGGACAGCCGAATTCACCCCTCCACTTT
CDR3aa: CASSLGQPNSPLHF

j_gene: TRBJ2-7
v_gene: TRBV6-5
abundance: .
d_gene: .
CDR3nt: TGTGCCAGCAGGATGACAGGAGACTACGAGCAGTACTTC
CDR3aa: CASRMTGDYEQYF

j_gene: TRBJ2-5
v_gene: TRBV5-4
abundance: few
d_gene: .
CDR3nt: TGTGCCAGCAGCTTGCTAGAGACCCAGTACTTC
CDR3aa: CASSLLETQYF

j_gene: TRBJ2-2
v_gene: TRBV7-7
abundance: .
d_gene: TRBD2
CDR3nt: TGTGCCAGCAGCTCGAGGCCTAGCGGTAACACCGGGGAGCTGTTTTTT
CDR3aa: CASSSRPSGNTGELFF

j_gene: TRBJ2-7
v_gene: TRBV23-1
abundance: once
d_gene: TRBD2
CDR3nt: TGCGCCAGCAGTAAGAAGCGGGAGCGATCCTACGAGCAGTACTTC
CDR3aa: CASSKKRERSYEQYF

j_gene: TRBJ1-1
v_gene: TRBV5-1
abundance: .
d_gene: TRBD1
CDR3nt: TGCGCCAGCAGCTTCCGGACAGGGGACACTGAAGCTTTCTTT
CDR3aa: CASSFRTGDTEAFF

j_gene: TRBJ2-3
v_gene: TRBV7-8
abundance: once
d_gene: TRBD2
CDR3nt: TGTGCCAGCAGCTTAGCGAGCGGGAGTCGAACAGATACGCAGTATTTT
CDR3aa: CASSLASGSRTDTQYF

j_gene: TRBJ2-1
v_gene: TRBV6-5
abundance: .
d_gene: TRBD1
CDR3nt: TGTGCCAGCAAATTCTTGGGACAGTACAATGAGCAGTTCTTC
CDR3aa: CASKFLGQYNEQFF

j_gene: TRBJ2-7
v_gene: TRBV10-2
abundance: .
d_gene: .
CDR3nt: TGCGCCAGCAGTGAGTGGGCAGCCGCCGTCAAAGGGGACGAGCAGTACTTC
CDR3aa: CASSEWAAAVKGDEQYF

j_gene: TRBJ2-1
v_gene: TRBV5-1
abundance: .
d_gene: TRBD2
CDR3nt: TGCGCCAGCAGCTTGGAATGGACAGGGGCTCCTAGCGGGAGGGCAAATGAGCAGTTCTTC
CDR3aa: CASSLEWTGAPSGRANEQFF

j_gene: TRBJ1-1
v_gene: TRBV4-3
abundance: .
d_gene: .
CDR3nt: TGCGCCAGCAGCCATAGGGGAGGGGACACTGAAGCTTTCTTT
CDR3aa: CASSHRGGDTEAFF

j_gene: TRBJ2-6
v_gene: TRBV19
abundance: .
d_gene: .
CDR3nt: TGTGCCAGTAGTTTTGCAAGGGGGGGCGCAACAGGAGCACGCCTGACTTTC
CDR3aa: CASSFARGGATGARLTF

j_gene: TRBJ2-3
v_gene: TRBV3-1/TRBV3-2
abundance: .
d_gene: TRBD2
CDR3nt: TGTGCCAGCAGCCAACGAACACCGGGACTAGGGGTATCAGATACGCAGTATTTT
CDR3aa: CASSQRTPGLGVSDTQYF

j_gene: TRBJ2-1
v_gene: TRBV19
abundance: .
d_gene: .
CDR3nt: TGTGCCAGTAGTTTTGGACAGAGAAACAATGAGCAGTTCTTC
CDR3aa: CASSFGQRNNEQFF

j_gene: TRBJ1-4
v_gene: TRBV30
abundance: .
d_gene: TRBD1
CDR3nt: TGTGCCTGGAGTGTACCCCTCTACAGGGGCTCTAGGGAAAAACTGTTTTTT
CDR3aa: CAWSVPLYRGSREKLFF

j_gene: TRBJ1-2
v_gene: TRBV19
abundance: .
d_gene: TRBD1
CDR3nt: TGTGCCAGTGGCCGGACAGGGAACTATGGCTACACCTTC
CDR3aa: CASGRTGNYGYTF

j_gene: TRBJ2-7
v_gene: TRBV6-1
abundance: .
d_gene: TRBD2
CDR3nt: TGTGCCAGCAGTGGGTTAGCGGGGGCCTTCTCCTACGAGCAGTACTTC
CDR3aa: CASSGLAGAFSYEQYF

j_gene: TRBJ1-4
v_gene: TRBV5-4
abundance: .
d_gene: TRBD1
CDR3nt: TGTGCCAGCAGCTTGGAACAGGGGGAGGGTGGAAAACTGTTTTTT
CDR3aa: CASSLEQGEGGKLFF

j_gene: TRBJ2-3
v_gene: TRBV5-8
abundance: .
d_gene: TRBD2
CDR3nt: TGTGCCAGCAGCTCTAGCGGGAGAGAGACAGATACGCAGTATTTT
CDR3aa: CASSSSGRETDTQYF

j_gene: TRBJ1-5
v_gene: TRBV10-3
abundance: .
d_gene: .
CDR3nt: TGTGCCATCAGTCAAACATCTAATCAGCCCCAGCATTTT
CDR3aa: CAISQTSNQPQHF

j_gene: TRBJ1-2
v_gene: TRBV12-3/TRBV12-4
abundance: .
d_gene: TRBD1
CDR3nt: TGTGCCAGCAGCCGACAGGGGGTTGGCTACACCTTC
CDR3aa: CASSRQGVGYTF